The 24 T cell receptor beta chains below come from one sample, sequenced in a study of T cell changes during pregnancy in multiple sclerosis. The data were produced by immunoSEQ multiplex PCR, yet TCRdb's version contains in-frame clones alone and is incomplete. Altogether roughly 73,000 clones are present, 90% to 95% being singletons, with the ten largest covering 2% to 2.5%. This sample comprised peripheral blood, obtained in the second trimester of pregnancy. Receptors were obtained from a female donor in good health, enrolled as a control in a pregnancy study.

The chain combines TRBV7-8 with TRBJ1-2, with 7 bases matching TRBD1. With V trimmed by 3 bases and J by 4 bases, 5 bases remained unmatched. The CDR3 is 14 amino acids. The V gene's germline CDR1 is SGHVS and CDR2 FQNEAQ. The CDR3 DNA is TGTGCCAGCAGCTTGGCACAGGGGTCCTATGGCTACACCTTC. It translates to CASSLAQGSYGYTF.

Comment on this clone: The sample has other DNA sequences that encode this CDR3 too. The genes are TRBV7-2 and TRBJ1-3, with a weak D call TRBD1 (5 bases). The CDR3 has 15 residues. The V gene lost 4 bases and the J gene lost 1 base, with 11 bases spanning the gap. Per the germline V gene, CDR1 is SGHTA and CDR2 is FQGNSA. The CDR3 coding sequence is TGTGCCAGCAGCTCCACGGGGGGATCTGGAAACACCATATATTTT. It codes for CASSSTGGSGNTIYF.

The CDR3 DNA sequence: TGTGCCAGCGGTACAGACTACTCTGGAAACACCATATATTTT. Its translation is CASGTDYSGNTIYF. This chain links TRBV7-2 with TRBJ1-3, with D uncertain. Germline V gene sequence: CDR1 SGHTA, CDR2 FQGNSA. Trimming took 8 bases from V and 0 from J, leaving 11 bases between them. This CDR3 has 14 amino acids. Combining the CDR3 with reference TRBV7-2 and TRBJ1-3 gives the whole variable domain GAGVSQSPSNKVTEKGKDVELRCDPISGHTALYWYRQSLGQGLEFLIYFQGNSAPDKSGLPSDRFSAERTGGSVSTLTIQRTQQEDSAVYLCASGTDYSGNTIYFGEGSWLTVV.

The chain is built from TRBV19 and TRBJ1-1; D is ambiguous. V lost 9 bases, J lost 3 bases, and 14 bases lay in between. The germline V gene has CDR1 LNHDA and CDR2 SQIVND (reference sequence). The CDR3 is 13 residues long. The DNA of the CDR3 is TGTGCCAGCCGTAAGGCGAGGGACACTGAAGCTTTCTTT. Residues: CASRKARDTEAFF.

V usage is TRBV5-6 and J usage is TRBJ1-6; 7 bases line up with TRBD1. The germline V gene has CDR1 SGHDT and CDR2 YYEEEE. The CDR3 loop spans 15 amino acids. V shed 4 bases and J 9 bases; nucleotides not matched to a gene: 10. Here the CDR3 DNA reads TGTGCCAGCAGCCAGGTAGGGGGCGCGGGTTCACCCCTCCACTTT. Its protein is CASSQVGGAGSPLHF.

The chain recombines TRBV7-3 with TRBJ1-5; no reliable D call. V was shortened by 0 bases and J by 4 bases, with 4 bases between the two germline ends. CDR3 size: 13 residues. Germline CDR1 is SGHTA and CDR2 is FQGTGA. The DNA for the CDR3 is TGTGCCAGCAGCTTAACCAGAAATCAGCCCCAGCATTTT. Protein product: CASSLTRNQPQHF.

V is TRBV5-6 and J is TRBJ1-2; TRBD1 matches at 7 bases. V was pared by 3 bases and J by 7 bases, with 6 bases of the junction left unmatched. The CDR3 runs 13 residues. Germline CDR1 is SGHDT and CDR2 is YYEEEE. CDR3 coding DNA: TGTGCCAGCAGCTGGCAGACAGGGTCTGGCTACACCTTC. Encoded protein: CASSWQTGSGYTF.

This sequence joins TRBV28 and TRBJ1-3; the D gene is possibly TRBD1 (6 bases). Per the germline V gene, CDR1 is MDHEN and CDR2 is SYDVKM. Trimming removed 8 bases from V and 8 bases from J, with 19 bases in between. The CDR3 loop spans 14 amino acids. DNA for the CDR3: TGTGCCAGCGCCCCTAGCGGGGGGCCTGACACCATATATTTT. Its protein product is CASAPSGGPDTIYF.

The chain combines TRBV2 with TRBJ1-1; perhaps TRBD1 as D (5 bases). Germline lookup yields CDR1 SNHLY and CDR2 FYNNEI. The CDR3 is made up of 12 amino acids. V was cut by 7 bases and J by 14 bases, with 20 bases left in between. The CDR3 here is CASTRDSEVGFF. The CDR3 DNA sequence: TGTGCCAGCACCCGGGACTCAGAAGTGGGCTTCTTT.

The chain employs TRBV7-2 and TRBJ2-3, with 10 bases identical to TRBD2. The trim removed 2 bases at V and 0 bases at J, leaving 5 bases unmatched. The CDR3 runs 17 residues. Germline V gene lookup returns CDR1 SGHTA and CDR2 FQGNSA. The CDR3 loop is CASSLSGGGLSTDTQYF. As DNA, the CDR3 is TGTGCCAGCAGCTTAAGCGGGGGGGGATTAAGCACAGATACGCAGTATTTT.

This clone was recorded only once. The V and J genes are TRBV7-2 and TRBJ2-5; D remains unclear. Deletions cut 3 bases from V and 3 bases from J, with 2 bases between. Germline loops: CDR1 SGHTA, CDR2 FQGNSA. The CDR3 totals 11 residues. The CDR3 DNA reads as TGTGCCAGCAGCTTCAAAGAGACCCAGTACTTC. This translates into CASSFKETQYF. Full variable domain (rest looked up from reference TRBV7-2 and TRBJ2-5): GAGVSQSPSNKVTEKGKDVELRCDPISGHTALYWYRQSLGQGLEFLIYFQGNSAPDKSGLPSDRFSAERTGGSVSTLTIQRTQQEDSAVYLCASSFKETQYFGPGTRLLVL.

The J gene is TRBJ1-5, the V gene TRBV2; D might be TRBD1 (6 bases). Deletions cut 3 bases from V and 6 bases from J, with 9 bases between. Germline V CDR1 and CDR2: SNHLY, FYNNEI. The CDR3 contains 13 residues. CDR3 amino acids: CASSDRGGQPQHF. CDR3 coding DNA: TGTGCCAGCAGTGACAGGGGCGGTCAGCCCCAGCATTTT.

This chain uses TRBV25-1 with TRBJ2-2, with no clear D. The CDR3 covers 11 residues. Germline-derived CDR1 and CDR2 are MGHDK and SYGVNS. V lost 6 bases, J lost 5 bases, and 4 bases lay in between. CDR3 residues: CASRRTGELFF. CDR3 in DNA: TGTGCCAGCAGGAGAACCGGGGAGCTGTTTTTT.

V and J are TRBV7-2 and TRBJ1-1; the D is unclear. This CDR3 region has 15 residues. Germline assignment: CDR1 SGHTA and CDR2 FQGNSA. Trimming cost V 1 base and J 4 bases, with 13 bases left between them. The DNA of the CDR3 is TGTGCCAGCAGCTTAGAACCGGGAAGTAGCACTGAAGCTTTCTTT. Translating gives CASSLEPGSSTEAFF.

The chain is built from TRBV4-3 and TRBJ1-4; no clear D. CDR3 length: 22 residues. CDR1 LGHNA and CDR2 YSLEER come from the germline V gene. Trimming stripped 0 bases from V and 0 bases from J, with 26 bases between. In DNA, the CDR3 is TGCGCCAGCAGCCAAGATAAGATAGTCCGAACAGCCAGGATCTCAACTAATGAAAAACTGTTTTTT. Its translation is CASSQDKIVRTARISTNEKLFF.

The chain recombines TRBV27 with TRBJ2-2; weak D call: TRBD2 (7 bases). V was trimmed by 7 bases and J by 6 bases, leaving 24 bases between them. The germline V gene has CDR1 MNHEY and CDR2 SMNVEV (reference sequence). The CDR3 spans 17 residues. The CDR3 DNA reads TGTGCCAGCACCACAGGAAGGGGGGGGGCTGGATCCGGGGAGCTGTTTTTT. It encodes CASTTGRGGAGSGELFF.

The V and J genes are TRBV14 and TRBJ1-1; D gene uncertain. There are 11 residues in the CDR3. V dropped 1 base and J dropped 8 bases, with 5 bases sitting between them. Germline V lookup: CDR1 SGHDN, CDR2 FVKESK. CDR3 protein: CASSQGREAFF. The CDR3 region has the DNA TGTGCCAGCAGCCAAGGGAGGGAAGCTTTCTTT. The whole variable domain, remainder taken from reference TRBV14 and TRBJ1-1, is EAGVTQFPSHSVIEKGQTVTLRCDPISGHDNLYWYRRVMGKEIKFLLHFVKESKQDESGMPNNRFLAERTGGTYSTLKVQPAELEDSGVYFCASSQGREAFFGQGTRLTVV.

The table lists this clone with a count of one. The rearrangement uses TRBV28 and TRBJ1-5; perhaps TRBD1 as D (6 bases). The V gene lost 4 bases and the J gene lost 2 bases, with 12 bases spanning the gap. The CDR3 runs 15 residues. Germline loops: CDR1 MDHEN, CDR2 SYDVKM. The DNA of the CDR3 is TGTGCCAGCAGTTGGTCAGGGGCAGGCAATCAGCCCCAGCATTTT. Protein: CASSWSGAGNQPQHF.

This clone was observed a single time. The rearrangement uses TRBV7-2 and TRBJ2-2; 8 nucleotides agree with TRBD2. CDR1 is SGHTA, CDR2 FQGNSA, per germline. V lost 8 bases to trimming and J lost 6 bases; unmatched junction nucleotides: 11. The CDR3 runs 15 residues. The CDR3 loop reads CASFGGGHGPGELFF. The CDR3 DNA is TGTGCCAGCTTCGGGGGGGGCCACGGGCCCGGGGAGCTGTTTTTT.

Only a few counts were recorded for this clone. The chain carries TRBV4-1 and TRBJ2-3; D ambiguous. With 1 base removed from V and 3 bases from J, the gap between germline ends came to 14 bases. This CDR3 comprises 16 residues. CDR1 and CDR2 (germline): MGHRA, YSYEKL. The DNA for the CDR3 is TGCGCCAGCAGCCAAGCAGAACAGCCTCGGACAGATACGCAGTATTTT. Amino acids: CASSQAEQPRTDTQYF.

The chain combines TRBV5-4 with TRBJ1-1; a possible D gene is TRBD1 (5 bases). CDR3 length: 18 residues. Per germline, CDR1 SGHNT and CDR2 YYREEE (reference sequence). V was pared by 0 bases and J by 1 base, with 19 bases between. The CDR3 sequence: CASSLGGGRRQANTEAFF. The CDR3 coding sequence is TGTGCCAGCAGCTTGGGGGGGGGACGTCGTCAAGCGAACACTGAAGCTTTCTTT.

The sample holds a few counts of this clone. As DNA, the CDR3 is TGTGCCAGCAGCCCGAGAGGGATTAATTCACCCCTCCACTTT. Protein product: CASSPRGINSPLHF. The chain recombines TRBV5-6 with TRBJ1-6; no reliable D call. There are 14 residues in the CDR3. Trimming removed 4 bases from V and 6 bases from J, with 11 bases in between. CDR1 is SGHDT, CDR2 YYEEEE, per germline.

This sequence joins TRBV7-9 and TRBJ1-4; 10 nucleotides agree with TRBD1. The CDR3 contains 17 residues. V dropped 4 bases and J dropped 6; count of bases not matched to a gene: 11. Germline V gene sequence: CDR1 SEHNR, CDR2 FQNEAQ (reference sequence). The CDR3 loop reads CASSSTGTGAYDEKLFF. The CDR3, as DNA: TGTGCCAGCAGCTCTACCGGGACAGGGGCGTATGATGAAAAACTGTTTTTT. Drawing the rest from reference TRBV7-9 and TRBJ1-4, the complete variable domain is DTGVSQNPRHKITKRGQNVTFRCDPISEHNRLYWYRQTLGQGPEFLTYFQNEAQLEKSRLLSDRFSAERPKGSFSTLEIQRTEQGDSAMYLCASSSTGTGAYDEKLFFGSGTQLSVL.

The chain combines TRBV5-4 with TRBJ2-7; TRBD1 agrees at 7 bases. Trimming at V came to 3 bases and at J to 5 bases, leaving 5 bases not matched to a gene. CDR3 length: 13 amino acids. Germline V lookup: CDR1 SGHNT, CDR2 YYREEE (reference sequence). This CDR3 reads CASSSGGVDEQYF. The CDR3 nucleotides read TGTGCCAGCAGCTCAGGGGGTGTGGACGAGCAGTACTTC.